Listed below are T cell receptor beta chains from one sample, sequenced in a study of graft-versus-host responses after intestinal transplantation. Sequenced by immunoSEQ multiplex PCR; TCRdb stores in-frame clones only, minus some. The data contain around 100,000 clones, about 88% of them singletons. The antigens of these receptors remain unknown. Sequencing used unstimulated CD4+ T cells sorted from spleen or lymph node cells, obtained before transplant. These receptors were obtained from a human donor who was the organ donor for an intestinal transplant. The CDR3 runs from the conserved cysteine through the conserved F or W. A D gene is named only where the DNA matches it firmly. Clone size appears in some rows only: once, few, many, or a class for an expanded clone.

TGTGCCAGCAGTGATAGTTGGGTTTCTAGCGACGAGCAGTACTTC	CASSDSWVSSDEQYF	TRBV6-1	TRBJ2-7	.	.
TGTGCCAGCAGCCGCCAACGGGGGAGCTCCTACAATGAGCAGTTCTTC	CASSRQRGSSYNEQFF	TRBV14	TRBJ2-1	.	.
TGTGCCAGCAGCTCCGACCCGGGGGGATTCCCTGGCTACACCTTC	CASSSDPGGFPGYTF	TRBV7-2	TRBJ1-2	.	.
TGTGCCAGCAGCTTTAGTTCCGGACACCTTCCCTTCTACGAGCAGTACTTC	CASSFSSGHLPFYEQYF	TRBV11-2	TRBJ2-7	.	.
TGTGCCAGCAGTCCATGGACAGGGGTCCCCTACGAGCAGTACTTC	CASSPWTGVPYEQYF	TRBV28	TRBJ2-7	TRBD1	.
TGTGCCAGCAGCCGACGGGGACTCCTCACAGATACGCAGTATTTT	CASSRRGLLTDTQYF	TRBV11-3	TRBJ2-3	.	.
TGTGCCAGCACGAGGGAGGGCAATGAGCAGTTCTTC	CASTREGNEQFF	TRBV28	TRBJ2-1	TRBD2	.
TGTGCCAGCAGTCAACGACAGTCCCCCGGGGAGCTGTTTTTT	CASSQRQSPGELFF	TRBV27	TRBJ2-2	.	.
TGCGCCAGCAGCCCAGGTGAGGCAGGGGGTAACGAGCAGTACTTC	CASSPGEAGGNEQYF	TRBV5-1	TRBJ2-7	TRBD1	.
TGTGCCATCACTGACAGGGAACTGTTCAATCAGCCCCAGCATTTT	CAITDRELFNQPQHF	TRBV10-3	TRBJ1-5	TRBD1	once
TGCGCCAGCAGTTTAGGGGAAACCATTTCACCCCTCCACTTT	CASSLGETISPLHF	TRBV5-1	TRBJ1-6	.	.
TGTGCCAGCAGCGTTTTGACAGGCTATGAAGCTTTCTTT	CASSVLTGYEAFF	TRBV9	TRBJ1-1	.	.
TGTGCCAGCAGCTTGGGGACAGGTAGTGGCGCCACTGAAGCTTTCTTT	CASSLGTGSGATEAFF	TRBV7-3	TRBJ1-1	TRBD1	.
TGTGCCAGCAGCGTCCAGGATCGGAATTCACCCCTCCACTTT	CASSVQDRNSPLHF	TRBV9	TRBJ1-6	.	.
TGTGCCAGCAGCGTAGGGAATTATCAGGGGGCCTCCTACGAGCAGTACTTC	CASSVGNYQGASYEQYF	TRBV9	TRBJ2-7	TRBD1	.
TGTGCCAGCAGTGAATCCATACTCAGGGGGGCACCCCTCCACTTT	CASSESILRGAPLHF	TRBV2	TRBJ1-6	TRBD1	.
TGCGCCAGCAGCTTGGACAGGGGGCCTGGAAACACCATATATTTT	CASSLDRGPGNTIYF	TRBV5-1	TRBJ1-3	TRBD1	.
TGTGCCAGCAGCGTAGTTGAGACAGGCAGGGGCTACACCTTC	CASSVVETGRGYTF	TRBV9	TRBJ1-2	.	.
TGTGCCTGGACAGGCCACGCGGGCACTGAAGCTTTCTTT	CAWTGHAGTEAFF	TRBV30	TRBJ1-1	.	.
TGTGCCAGCAGTGTTAGGACAGGGGGCGCGGGTAACTATGGCTACACCTTC	CASSVRTGGAGNYGYTF	TRBV2	TRBJ1-2	TRBD1	.
TGTGCCAGCAGCCGAACCGAGGCGCCCCGCGGAGATACGCAGTATTTT	CASSRTEAPRGDTQYF	TRBV4-2	TRBJ2-3	.	.
TGTGCCAGCAGCTTGCCCCTCGACAGGGGGCACGGCTACACCTTC	CASSLPLDRGHGYTF	TRBV5-6	TRBJ1-2	TRBD1	.